Listed below are T cell receptor beta chains from one sample, sequenced in a study of blood T cell repertoires in COVID-19. Only in-frame clones appear in the TCRdb table, and some are missing; sequencing was by immunoSEQ multiplex PCR. The repertoire includes under 250,000 clones, around 92% of them detected once, and approximately 1.2% sits in the top ten. Specimen: peripheral blood. The receptor set was obtained from a man under 40 with acute or convalescent COVID-19. Each CDR3 is given with its conserved first and last residue. A D gene is named only where the DNA matches it firmly. A row's size may be missing; if present it is once, few, many or a size class.

d_gene	abundance	j_gene	len	v_gene	CDR3nt	CDR3aa
NA	NA	TRBJ2-1	15	TRBV7-2	TGTGCCAGCAGCTTACTGGGAGGCCACTGGGGTGAGCAGTTCTTC	CASSLLGGHWGEQFF
TRBD1	NA	TRBJ2-1	15	TRBV6-5	TGTGCCAGCAGTTACGGGGACAGGGGGTACAATGAGCAGTTCTTC	CASSYGDRGYNEQFF
TRBD2	NA	TRBJ2-7	14	TRBV30	TGTGCCTGGAATAGGGCGGGGGGGACCTACGAGCAGTACTTC	CAWNRAGGTYEQYF
TRBD1	NA	TRBJ1-4	16	TRBV18	TGTGCCAGCTCAGCCACCTGGGACAGGCCTAATGAAAAACTGTTTTTT	CASSATWDRPNEKLFF
TRBD1	NA	TRBJ2-1	15	TRBV6-4	TGTGCCAGCAGTGCCCTGGGACAGGGTTGGAATGAGCAGTTCTTC	CASSALGQGWNEQFF
NA	NA	TRBJ2-3	13	TRBV28	TGTGCCAGCAGTTTCGTCGGCACAGATACGCAGTATTTT	CASSFVGTDTQYF
TRBD1	once	TRBJ2-1	15	TRBV5-1	TGCGCCAGCAGCTTTGGACAGGGAGCCTACAATGAGCAGTTCTTC	CASSFGQGAYNEQFF
NA	NA	TRBJ2-2	12	TRBV19	TGTGCCAGTCGATGGGGCACCCGGGAGCTGTTTTTT	CASRWGTRELFF
TRBD1	once	TRBJ1-1	14	TRBV3-1/TRBV3-2	TGTGCCAGCAGCCAGACCGGGACAGGGGATGGAGCTTTCTTT	CASSQTGTGDGAFF
TRBD1	NA	TRBJ2-1	15	TRBV12-5	TGTGCTAGTGGTTTGGAACAGGGGGCGTACAATGAGCAGTTCTTC	CASGLEQGAYNEQFF
NA	NA	TRBJ1-1	16	TRBV19	TGTGCCAGTAGTATTCATCAGGGAGGGATGAACACTGAAGCTTTCTTT	CASSIHQGGMNTEAFF
NA	NA	TRBJ1-1	15	TRBV28	TGTGCCAGCAGGGGATGGGTGGGGGCTGGCACTGAAGCTTTCTTT	CASRGWVGAGTEAFF
NA	NA	TRBJ2-3	14	TRBV19	TGTGCCAGTAGTCTCCTCTATAGCACAGATACGCAGTATTTT	CASSLLYSTDTQYF
NA	NA	TRBJ2-2	12	TRBV9	TGTGCCAGCAGCTTTTTAACCGGGGAGCTGTTTTTT	CASSFLTGELFF
TRBD2	NA	TRBJ2-5	15	TRBV5-1	TGCGCCACCAACACCGGGACTAGCGGGCCGGAGACCCAGTACTTC	CATNTGTSGPETQYF
NA	NA	TRBJ2-2	15	TRBV30	TGTGCCTGGAGGCGAGGACTGAGTCACACCGGGGAGCTGTTTTTT	CAWRRGLSHTGELFF
NA	NA	TRBJ1-1	14	TRBV6-5	TGTGCCAGCAGTTACCCCTCACCCTCAGGGAAAGCTTTCTTT	CASSYPSPSGKAFF
TRBD2	NA	TRBJ2-7	20	TRBV30	TGTGCCTGGAGTGTACGCGAATTTGGAGCGGGAGACCGTAACAGATACGAGCAGTACTTC	CAWSVREFGAGDRNRYEQYF
TRBD1	NA	TRBJ2-7	14	TRBV11-2	TGTGCCAGCACCCCCCGGGGACAGCCTGAGGAGCAGTACTTC	CASTPRGQPEEQYF
NA	NA	TRBJ2-5	14	TRBV11-2	TGTGCCAGCAGCTCCTCTCGGGGGTTGGAGACCCAGTACTTC	CASSSSRGLETQYF
TRBD1	NA	TRBJ1-6	14	TRBV10-3	TGTGCCATCAGGAGGACAGGGGAAAATTCACCCCTCCACTTT	CAIRRTGENSPLHF
TRBD2	NA	TRBJ2-2	15	TRBV6-5	TGTGCCAGCAGGAAGGGGACTAGTGGCACCGGGGAGCTGTTTTTT	CASRKGTSGTGELFF
NA	NA	TRBJ1-5	17	TRBV5-4	TGTGCCAGCAGCTTGTCCTCGACAACGAGGGGCAATCAGCCCCAGCATTTT	CASSLSSTTRGNQPQHF
NA	NA	TRBJ2-7	13	TRBV6-2/TRBV6-3	TGTGCCAGCAGTTACTCGAGGGAGTACGAGCAGTACTTC	CASSYSREYEQYF
NA	NA	TRBJ1-6	13	TRBV6-5	TGTGCCAGCAGTAGGACGGGAAATTCACCCCTCCACTTT	CASSRTGNSPLHF
NA	once	TRBJ1-4	17	TRBV23-1	TGCGCCAGCAGTCAATCGAAGCAGGGGACAACTAATGAAAAACTGTTTTTT	CASSQSKQGTTNEKLFF
TRBD1	NA	TRBJ2-7	15	TRBV5-1	TGCGCCAGCAGCTTGGGTCCGGGACAGGCGTACGAGCAGTACTTC	CASSLGPGQAYEQYF
NA	once	TRBJ2-3	15	TRBV27	TGTGCCAGCAGTTTTTCGGGGGAACGCACAGATACGCAGTATTTT	CASSFSGERTDTQYF